Listed below are T cell receptor beta chains from one sample, sequenced in a study of T-cell memory formation after mild COVID-19. TCRdb re-called the 5' RACE reads through MiXCR, storing one row per CDR3 protein. This sample has 560,000 or so distinct CDR3 sequences, with roughly 17% found just once. Specimen: PBMCs or a T cell subset sorted from them (not recorded which). Source of these receptors: an adult woman who had mild COVID-19 (a few samples of this study predate the infection). Cell type and time point are not known. Each CDR3 is given with its conserved first and last residue. D genes are given only for firm matches. The listing skips clone size in some rows; elsewhere it reads once, few, many or a size class.

NA	TRBV6-5	TRBJ2-7	NA	11	CASSDGYEQYF	TGTGCCAGCAGTGACGGGTACGAGCAGTACTTC
TRBD2	TRBV4-3	TRBJ2-2	many	17	CASSQDTVAGFTGELFF	TGCGCCAGCAGCCAAGATACGGTAGCGGGATTCACCGGGGAGCTGTTTTTT
NA	TRBV10-3	TRBJ2-1	few	14	CAIKSSMGLNEQFF	TGTGCCATCAAGTCGAGCATGGGCCTCAATGAGCAGTTCTTC
NA	TRBV3-1	TRBJ2-1	few	16	CASSQDVQGSANEQFF	TGTGCCAGCAGCCAAGATGTGCAGGGGAGCGCCAATGAGCAGTTCTTC
NA	TRBV9	TRBJ1-4	many	14	CASSPGLLDEKLFF	TGTGCCAGCAGCCCGGGCCTGCTCGATGAAAAACTGTTTTTT
TRBD2	TRBV7-6	TRBJ2-1	NA	17	CASSLGSLAGHYNEQFF	TGTGCCAGCAGCTTAGGTAGCCTAGCGGGGCACTACAATGAGCAGTTCTTC
NA	TRBV9	TRBJ1-4	few	15	CASSVSGTYHEKLFF	TGTGCCAGCAGCGTCTCCGGGACATATCATGAAAAACTGTTTTTT
NA	TRBV6-1	TRBJ2-6	once	18	CASSVRVWVSSGANVLTF	TGTGCCAGCAGCGTGCGAGTGTGGGTCTCCTCTGGGGCCAACGTCCTGACTTTC
NA	TRBV19	TRBJ1-1	NA	13	CASRMQWNTEAFF	TGTGCCAGTAGGATGCAGTGGAACACTGAAGCTTTCTTT
TRBD1	TRBV5-6	TRBJ2-5	many	14	CASSLATRGETQYF	TGTGCCAGCAGCTTGGCCACCAGGGGGGAGACCCAGTACTTC
NA	TRBV5-6	TRBJ1-2	NA	13	CASSKTDYYGYTF	TGTGCCAGCAGCAAAACGGATTACTATGGCTACACCTTC
TRBD1	TRBV18	TRBJ1-2	many	15	CASSPQETGGFGYTF	TGTGCCAGCTCACCACAGGAGACAGGGGGCTTTGGCTACACCTTC
TRBD1	TRBV5-1	TRBJ2-7	few	15	CASSLGDRDLYEQYF	TGCGCCAGCAGCTTGGGGGACAGGGATCTCTACGAGCAGTACTTC
NA	TRBV15	TRBJ1-4	NA	13	CATSQEFNEKLFF	TGTGCCACCAGCCAGGAGTTTAATGAAAAACTGTTTTTT
TRBD1	TRBV20-1	TRBJ2-3	few	14	CSALTGPLGDTQYF	TGCAGTGCCTTGACAGGGCCCCTCGGAGATACGCAGTATTTT
NA	TRBV15	TRBJ2-7	few	12	CATSNGIYEQYF	TGTGCCACCAGCAACGGAATCTACGAGCAGTACTTC
TRBD2	TRBV29-1	TRBJ2-5	NA	14	CSVLLRGSQETQYF	TGCAGCGTGCTTTTGCGGGGGTCGCAAGAGACCCAGTACTTC
NA	TRBV7-9	TRBJ1-6	few	15	CASSFLGLEDSPLHF	TGTGCCAGCAGCTTCCTGGGGCTTGAGGATTCACCCCTCCACTTT
TRBD2	TRBV10-3	TRBJ2-1	many	16	CAISGTSGRMVHEQFF	TGTGCCATCAGTGGGACTAGCGGGAGAATGGTCCATGAGCAGTTCTTC
NA	TRBV9	TRBJ2-7	few	14	CASSGFTGSYEQYF	TGTGCCAGCAGCGGATTTACAGGGAGCTACGAGCAGTACTTC
TRBD1	TRBV27	TRBJ1-1	NA	14	CASSLSRDSVDAFF	TGTGCCAGCAGTTTGTCTCGGGACAGTGTCGACGCTTTCTTT
NA	TRBV12-5	TRBJ2-1	few	17	CASGLVVQRQRYNEQFF	TGTGCTAGTGGTTTGGTAGTCCAGCGGCAGAGATACAATGAGCAGTTCTTC
NA	TRBV29-1	TRBJ2-3	few	12	CSMDSHTDTQYF	TGCAGCATGGACAGCCACACAGATACGCAGTATTTT
NA	TRBV15	TRBJ2-7	few	14	CATSRDKLTYVQYF	TGTGCCACCAGCAGAGATAAACTCACCTACGTGCAGTACTTC
NA	TRBV30	TRBJ1-1	many	13	CAWSVSGSTEAFF	TGTGCCTGGAGTGTTTCGGGGAGCACTGAAGCTTTCTTT
NA	TRBV12-3/TRBV12-4	TRBJ1-2	NA	13	CASSSGLAYGYTF	TGTGCCAGCAGTTCGGGACTTGCTTATGGCTACACCTTC
NA	TRBV24-1	TRBJ2-1	few	16	CATSDPLTEAYNEQFF	TGTGCCACCAGTGACCCCCTCACAGAAGCCTACAATGAGCAGTTCTTC
NA	TRBV20-1	TRBJ2-7	NA	13	CSARATMDYEQYF	TGCAGTGCTAGAGCCACGATGGACTACGAGCAGTACTTC
TRBD1	TRBV6-5	TRBJ1-2	many	16	CASRPTPGTGYYGYTF	TGTGCCAGCAGACCTACTCCCGGGACAGGGTACTATGGCTACACCTTC
TRBD2	TRBV6-4	TRBJ2-1	NA	15	CASSDSAGSYNEQFF	TGTGCCAGCAGTGACTCAGCGGGGTCCTACAATGAGCAGTTCTTC
TRBD1	TRBV27	TRBJ2-7	NA	14	CASSRTGFTYEQYF	TGTGCCAGCAGCAGGACAGGGTTCACCTACGAGCAGTACTTC
TRBD2	TRBV30	TRBJ2-7	NA	13	CAWTSGDSYEQYF	TGTGCCTGGACTAGCGGGGACTCCTACGAGCAGTACTTC
TRBD1	TRBV12-3/TRBV12-4	TRBJ1-1	NA	15	CASSLLRDRNTEAFF	TGTGCCAGCAGCCTCCTCCGGGACAGAAACACTGAAGCTTTCTTT
TRBD2	TRBV27	TRBJ2-1	NA	15	CASGSGLAAYNEQFF	TGTGCCAGCGGGTCGGGACTAGCGGCCTACAATGAGCAGTTCTTC
TRBD2	TRBV6-2/TRBV6-3	TRBJ2-3	few	19	CASSYGTSGGPTSTDTQYF	TGTGCCAGCAGTTACGGGACTAGCGGGGGACCCACAAGCACAGATACGCAGTATTTT
TRBD2	TRBV25-1	TRBJ2-5	once	15	CASSEGLAGVETQYF	TGTGCCAGCAGTGAAGGGTTAGCGGGAGTGGAGACCCAGTACTTC
NA	TRBV29-1	TRBJ1-2	NA	11	CSVEAGGGYTF	TGCAGCGTTGAAGCTGGGGGTGGCTACACCTTC
TRBD1	TRBV27	TRBJ1-1	few	14	CASSTQGARTEAFF	TGTGCCAGCAGTACCCAGGGGGCGCGAACTGAAGCTTTCTTT
NA	TRBV7-9	TRBJ2-3	many	13	CASSFDGADTQYF	TGTGCCAGCAGCTTCGACGGGGCAGATACGCAGTATTTT
NA	TRBV3-1	TRBJ1-1	few	15	CASSQGWTGNTEAFF	TGTGCCAGCAGCCAAGGATGGACTGGGAACACTGAAGCTTTCTTT
NA	TRBV5-1	TRBJ2-2	NA	16	CASSLKGRSDTGELFF	TGCGCCAGCAGCTTGAAGGGAAGGTCGGACACCGGGGAGCTGTTTTTT
NA	TRBV5-1	TRBJ2-7	NA	18	CASSLEPSGALGWHEQYF	TGCGCCAGCAGCTTGGAACCGTCGGGAGCTCTAGGATGGCACGAGCAGTACTTC
TRBD2	TRBV2	TRBJ2-1	NA	17	CASSEAVGLGNYNEQFF	TGTGCCAGCAGTGAAGCTGTGGGACTAGGAAATTACAATGAGCAGTTCTTC
TRBD2	TRBV4-2	TRBJ2-7	NA	17	CASSQDLGAGAPYEQYF	TGTGCCAGCAGCCAAGATCTCGGAGCGGGGGCCCCCTACGAGCAGTACTTC
NA	TRBV10-1	TRBJ2-7	NA	14	CATITHLASYEQYF	TGCGCCACCATAACTCACCTAGCGAGCTACGAGCAGTACTTC
NA	TRBV7-2	TRBJ1-5	few	16	CASSPGQGIRNQPQHF	TGTGCCAGCAGCCCTGGGCAGGGCATCAGGAATCAGCCCCAGCATTTT
NA	TRBV7-6	TRBJ2-7	many	14	CASSLEQGNYEQYF	TGTGCCAGCAGCTTAGAACAGGGAAACTACGAGCAGTACTTC
TRBD1	TRBV20-1	TRBJ1-2	once	16	CSARAEGQGDFFGYTF	TGCAGTGCTAGAGCTGAAGGCCAGGGGGACTTTTTTGGCTACACCTTC
NA	TRBV2	TRBJ2-3	NA	13	CASSPLGGYTQYF	TGTGCCAGCAGCCCATTGGGTGGCTATACGCAGTATTTT
NA	TRBV5-1	TRBJ2-5	few	12	CASSSRDGRWYF	TGCGCCAGCAGCTCCCGGGACGGTCGATGGTACTTC
NA	TRBV2	TRBJ2-2	NA	14	CASMEDRNTGELFF	TGTGCCAGCATGGAGGACAGAAACACCGGGGAGCTGTTTTTT
NA	TRBV6-2/TRBV6-3	TRBJ1-1	NA	12	CASSYGTDEAFF	TGTGCCAGCAGTTATGGAACAGACGAAGCTTTCTTT
TRBD2	TRBV6-1	TRBJ2-1	few	15	CASTSASGGLNEQFF	TGTGCCAGCACATCTGCTAGCGGGGGGTTAAATGAGCAGTTCTTC
TRBD2	TRBV11-1	TRBJ2-5	many	16	CASSPRQRGRQETQYF	TGTGCCAGCAGCCCTCGGCAGCGGGGCCGTCAAGAGACCCAGTACTTC
NA	TRBV7-2	TRBJ1-5	NA	15	CASSLGQISNKPQHF	TGTGCCAGCAGCTTAGGACAGATTAGCAATAAGCCCCAGCATTTT
NA	TRBV5-1	TRBJ1-4	NA	14	CASSPMSPNEKLFF	TGCGCCAGCAGCCCAATGTCGCCGAATGAAAAACTGTTTTTT
NA	TRBV5-1	TRBJ2-7	few	14	CASSFSSSDYEQYF	TGCGCCAGCAGCTTTTCTTCTAGCGACTACGAGCAGTACTTC